This TCR beta chain was retrieved from a study of CD8 T cells in Susac syndrome. V was trimmed by 10 bases and J by 14 bases, leaving 16 bases between them. There are 10 residues in the CDR3. Germline V lookup: CDR1 SNHLY, CDR2 FYNNEI. Random hexamers were used to reverse transcribe the RNA input (about 0.5 to 1 ug). TCRdb redid the calling of the immunoSEQ multiplex PCR reads with MiXCR, one entry per CDR3 protein. The sample lists a few hundred thousand distinct CDR3 sequences; 85% were seen once. The TCR sequence derives from a human donor with multiple sclerosis. The chain employs TRBV2 and TRBJ2-3; D uncertain. The sample was CD8+ T cells from PBMCs. The CDR3 sequence: CAIEWQHTYF. The DNA of the CDR3 is TGTGCCATTGAGTGGCAGCATACGTATTTT. Full variable domain (outside the CDR3, taken from reference TRBV2 and TRBJ2-3): EPEVTQTPSHQVTQMGQEVILRCVPISNHLYFYWYRQILGQKVEFLVSFYNNEISEKSEIFDDQFSVERPDGSNFTLKIRSTKLEDSAMYFCAIEWQHTYFGPGTRLTVL.